By frequency in the sample, the clone carrying this T cell receptor (gamma chain) is medium-sized. PBMCs from patients and controls supplied the genomic DNA for sequencing. Patients who were sequenced were a median roughly 60 years old. The record originates from a study of gamma delta lymphoproliferative disorders and STAT genes. V was pared by 8 bases and J by 10 bases, with 12 bases of the junction left unmatched. CDR3 length: 12 residues. TCRdb reanalyzed the multiplex PCR reads using CATT. The sample lists more than 2,000 gamma-chain clones; approximately 12% were seen once. The chain joins TRGV10 to TRGJ1 or TRGJ2. The J gene, not given by TCRdb, was assigned here from a germline match of the nucleotide sequence. TRGV10 is placed among ORFs of uncertain function. The clonotype comes from a human donor with gamma-delta T-cell large granular lymphocyte leukemia. The specimen was blood. CDR3 loop: CAAWDCELKKLF. The CDR3 DNA reads TGTGCTGCGTGGGATTGTGAATTGAAGAAACTCTTT.